This T cell receptor (beta chain) was captured in a study of T-cell memory formation after mild COVID-19. Study observations and caveats: Detection of some responders pre-infection suggested pre-existing cross-reactive memory T cells participated. Day 15 to 85 contractors were CD4/CD8 balanced; later expanders leaned CD4+.

The CDR3 loop spans 14 amino acids. The V gene end was trimmed by 5 bases and the J gene end by 4 bases; junction bases not matched to a gene: 7. MiXCR, applied by TCRdb to the 5' RACE reads, yields one record per CDR3 protein. The table has around 250,000 distinct CDR3 sequences, 16% seen once; the top ten hold 20% to 25%. As concerns this clonotype: Its cognate antigen is unknown.

The specimen was PBMCs or a T cell subset sorted from them (not recorded which). The chain recombines TRBV12-3 or TRBV12-4 with TRBJ2-5; 7 bases line up with TRBD1. The TCR comes from a man younger than 35 who had mild COVID-19 (a few samples of this study predate the infection). Cell type and time point are not known. The CDR3 DNA reads as TGTGCCAGCAGTCTGAGCGACAGGGTAGAGACCCAGTACTTC. Protein product: CASSLSDRVETQYF.